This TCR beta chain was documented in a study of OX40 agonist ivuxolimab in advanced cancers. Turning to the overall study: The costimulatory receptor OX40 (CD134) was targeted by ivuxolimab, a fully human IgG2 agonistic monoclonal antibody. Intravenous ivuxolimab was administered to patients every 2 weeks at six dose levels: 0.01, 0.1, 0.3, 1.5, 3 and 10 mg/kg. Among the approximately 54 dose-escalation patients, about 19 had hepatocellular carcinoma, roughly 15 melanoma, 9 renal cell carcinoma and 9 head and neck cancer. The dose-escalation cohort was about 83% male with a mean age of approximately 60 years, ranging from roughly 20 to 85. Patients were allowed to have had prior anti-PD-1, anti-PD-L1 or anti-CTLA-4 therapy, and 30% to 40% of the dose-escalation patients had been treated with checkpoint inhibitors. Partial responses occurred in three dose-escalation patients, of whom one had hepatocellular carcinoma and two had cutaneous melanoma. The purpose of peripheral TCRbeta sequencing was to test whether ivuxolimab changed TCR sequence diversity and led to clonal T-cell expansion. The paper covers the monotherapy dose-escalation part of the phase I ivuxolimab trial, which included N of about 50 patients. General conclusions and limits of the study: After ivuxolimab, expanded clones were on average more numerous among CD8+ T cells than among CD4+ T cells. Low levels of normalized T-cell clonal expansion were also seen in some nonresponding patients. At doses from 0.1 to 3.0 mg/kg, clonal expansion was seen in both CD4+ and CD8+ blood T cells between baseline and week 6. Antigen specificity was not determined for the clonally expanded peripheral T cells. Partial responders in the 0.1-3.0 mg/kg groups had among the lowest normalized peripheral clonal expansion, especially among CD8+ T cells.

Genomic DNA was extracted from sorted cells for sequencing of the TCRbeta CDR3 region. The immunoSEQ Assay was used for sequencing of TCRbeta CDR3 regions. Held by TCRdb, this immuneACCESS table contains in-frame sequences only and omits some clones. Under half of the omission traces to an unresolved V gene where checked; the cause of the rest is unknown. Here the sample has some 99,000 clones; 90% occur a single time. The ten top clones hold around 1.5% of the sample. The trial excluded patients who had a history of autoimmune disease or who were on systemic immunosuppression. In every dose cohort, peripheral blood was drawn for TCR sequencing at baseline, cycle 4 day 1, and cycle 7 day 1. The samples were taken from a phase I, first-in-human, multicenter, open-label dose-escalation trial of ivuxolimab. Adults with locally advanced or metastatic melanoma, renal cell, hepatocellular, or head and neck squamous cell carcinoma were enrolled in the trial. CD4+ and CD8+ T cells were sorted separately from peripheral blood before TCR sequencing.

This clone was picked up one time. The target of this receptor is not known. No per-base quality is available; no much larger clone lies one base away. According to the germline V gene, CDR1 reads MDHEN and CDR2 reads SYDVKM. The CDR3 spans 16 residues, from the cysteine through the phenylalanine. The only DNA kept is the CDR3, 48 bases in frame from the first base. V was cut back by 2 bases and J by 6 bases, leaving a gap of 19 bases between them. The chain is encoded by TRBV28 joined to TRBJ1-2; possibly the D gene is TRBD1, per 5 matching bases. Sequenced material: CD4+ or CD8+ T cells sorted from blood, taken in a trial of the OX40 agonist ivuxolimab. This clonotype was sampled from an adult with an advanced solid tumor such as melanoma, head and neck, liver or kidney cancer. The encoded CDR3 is CASSLNRWGFDHGYTF. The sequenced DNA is TGTGCCAGCAGTTTAAACAGGTGGGGTTTCGACCATGGCTACACCTTC.